A selection of T cell receptor beta chains follows, all from one sample in a study of OX40 agonist ivuxolimab in advanced cancers. Generated by immunoSEQ multiplex PCR, the TCRdb table keeps only in-frame clones and is missing some. This table has about 94,000 clones, about 92% appearing once. The material was CD4+ or CD8+ T cells sorted from blood, obtained in a trial of the OX40 agonist ivuxolimab. These receptors all come from an adult with an advanced solid tumor such as melanoma, head and neck, liver or kidney cancer. Both conserved end residues are part of each CDR3. A D gene is named only where the DNA matches it firmly. The size of a clone is reported for some rows only, either as once, few or many, or as a class for expanded clones.

TRBV4-1	TRBJ2-7	NA	NA	CASSQEPGLSGYYEQYF	TGCGCCAGCAGCCAAGAACCCGGACTATCCGGTTACTACGAGCAGTACTTC
TRBV6-1	TRBJ2-7	NA	NA	CASSHPGEQYF	TGTGCCAGCAGCCACCCAGGGGAGCAGTACTTC
TRBV10-3	TRBJ1-4	NA	TRBD1	CAISEEDRAYEKLFF	TGTGCCATCAGTGAGGAGGACAGGGCGTATGAAAAACTGTTTTTT
TRBV2	TRBJ2-7	NA	NA	CASMGRQFVSYEQYF	TGTGCCAGCATGGGCCGCCAGTTCGTTTCCTACGAGCAGTACTTC
TRBV18	TRBJ2-5	NA	NA	CASSPPGGETQYF	TGTGCCAGCTCACCACCGGGAGGAGAGACCCAGTACTTC
TRBV19	TRBJ1-5	NA	NA	CASSPRDGASEPQHF	TGTGCCAGTAGTCCCCGGGACGGAGCATCTGAGCCCCAGCATTTT
TRBV7-9	TRBJ2-7	NA	NA	CASSFGAASSYEQYF	TGTGCCAGCAGCTTCGGGGCGGCGAGCTCCTACGAGCAGTACTTC
TRBV4-3	TRBJ1-3	once	NA	CASSQDPWDVRTIYF	TGCGCCAGCAGCCAAGATCCTTGGGACGTTCGCACCATATATTTT
TRBV28	TRBJ2-7	NA	NA	CASSSYDGYEQYF	TGTGCCAGCAGTTCCTATGACGGCTACGAGCAGTACTTC
TRBV15	TRBJ2-3	NA	NA	CATSGKGVQVTQYF	TGTGCCACCAGTGGGAAAGGGGTGCAGGTTACGCAGTATTTT
TRBV7-8	TRBJ2-7	few	TRBD1	CASSRQGPYEQYF	TGTGCCAGCTCAAGACAGGGGCCCTACGAGCAGTACTTC
TRBV9	TRBJ2-1	NA	TRBD2	CASKNGSGRAFNEQFF	TGTGCCAGCAAAAACGGGAGCGGGAGGGCCTTCAATGAGCAGTTCTTC
TRBV19	TRBJ2-3	NA	TRBD1	CASSTLTGAYTDTQYF	TGTGCCAGTAGTACCCTAACAGGGGCCTACACAGATACGCAGTATTTT
TRBV6-5	TRBJ2-7	once	NA	CASSWGEGGYEQYF	TGTGCCAGCAGTTGGGGAGAAGGCGGCTACGAGCAGTACTTC
TRBV6-1	TRBJ2-1	NA	NA	CASSATAFPTYNEQFF	TGTGCCAGCAGTGCGACAGCGTTTCCAACCTACAATGAGCAGTTCTTC
TRBV27	TRBJ2-1	NA	TRBD2	CASSLHLAEAYNEQFF	TGTGCCAGCAGTCTCCATCTAGCGGAGGCTTACAATGAGCAGTTCTTC
TRBV28	TRBJ2-1	NA	TRBD2	CASSFSGLAGDEQFF	TGTGCCAGCAGTTTTTCGGGACTAGCGGGTGATGAGCAGTTCTTC
TRBV6-6	TRBJ1-1	few	NA	CASSPWTANTEAFF	TGTGCCAGCAGCCCATGGACGGCGAACACTGAAGCTTTCTTT
TRBV9	TRBJ2-7	NA	NA	CASSAESGEQYF	TGTGCCAGCAGCGCCGAATCGGGCGAGCAGTACTTC
TRBV14	TRBJ2-7	once	NA	CASSHGRAGYYEQYF	TGTGCCAGCAGCCACGGAAGGGCAGGTTACTACGAGCAGTACTTC
TRBV4-3	TRBJ2-3	NA	TRBD2	CASSQGSGGAADTQYF	TGCGCCAGCAGCCAAGGAAGCGGGGGGGCCGCAGATACGCAGTATTTT
TRBV5-8	TRBJ2-7	NA	TRBD2	CASSLGSGRGEQYF	TGTGCCAGCAGCTTGGGAAGCGGGAGAGGCGAGCAGTACTTC